These T cell receptor beta chains were read from a single sample in a study of blood T cell repertoires in COVID-19. Only in-frame clones appear in the TCRdb table, and some are missing; sequencing was by immunoSEQ multiplex PCR. Counted here are around 260,000 clones, around 90% occurring once; the ten biggest clones make up 0.95% to 1.3%. What was sequenced was PBMCs or T cells enriched from blood (not recorded which). The origin of the receptors is a woman aged 25-40 years who had recovered from COVID-19. Each CDR3 is given with its conserved first and last residue. The D gene is left open where the match is weak. Only some rows state a clone size, as once, few, many or a class for expanded clones.

v_gene	d_gene	j_gene	abundance	CDR3aa	CDR3nt
TRBV3-1/TRBV3-2	NA	TRBJ2-7	NA	CASSQTFGQSYEQYF	TGTGCCAGCAGCCAGACCTTCGGACAGTCCTACGAGCAGTACTTC
TRBV7-2	NA	TRBJ2-1	NA	CASSLAGVGNEQFF	TGTGCCAGCAGCTTAGCGGGAGTTGGCAATGAGCAGTTCTTC
TRBV28	NA	TRBJ1-2	NA	CASTTLLGPEGYTF	TGTGCCAGCACCACCCTTTTGGGGCCCGAAGGCTACACCTTC
TRBV28	TRBD1	TRBJ2-4	NA	CASSPPRTGGNIQYF	TGTGCCAGCAGTCCACCTAGGACAGGGGGGAACATTCAGTACTTC
TRBV28	NA	TRBJ1-4	NA	CASSPTGGEKLFF	TGTGCCAGCAGCCCGACGGGGGGTGAAAAACTGTTTTTT
TRBV7-2	TRBD1	TRBJ2-7	NA	CASSPPGRGWYEQYF	TGTGCCAGCAGCCCCCCCGGCAGGGGGTGGTACGAGCAGTACTTC
TRBV6-2/TRBV6-3	TRBD1	TRBJ2-7	NA	CASSSGQGRSYEQYF	TGTGCCAGCAGTTCGGGACAGGGAAGATCCTACGAGCAGTACTTC
TRBV30	TRBD2	TRBJ2-2	NA	CAWQAGGTNTGELFF	TGTGCCTGGCAGGCGGGAGGAACGAACACCGGGGAGCTGTTTTTT
TRBV7-7	TRBD2	TRBJ2-1	NA	CASSATSGSLNEQFF	TGTGCTAGCAGCGCGACTAGCGGGAGTTTAAATGAGCAGTTCTTC
TRBV6-5	TRBD2	TRBJ2-1	NA	CASSLTSVSYNEQFF	TGTGCCAGCAGCCTCACTAGCGTCTCCTACAATGAGCAGTTCTTC
TRBV6-5	NA	TRBJ2-5	NA	CASTSMRSQETQYF	TGTGCCAGCACCTCGATGAGAAGCCAAGAGACCCAGTACTTC
TRBV29-1	TRBD1	TRBJ2-4	NA	CSASPGGKNIQYF	TGCAGCGCGAGCCCAGGGGGCAAAAACATTCAGTACTTC
TRBV6-5	TRBD2	TRBJ2-1	NA	CASSSTLAGGGEQFF	TGTGCCAGCAGTTCCACACTAGCGGGAGGGGGTGAGCAGTTCTTC
TRBV28	TRBD2	TRBJ2-5	NA	CASSLMTSGRPGYQETQYF	TGTGCCAGCAGTTTGATGACTAGCGGGAGGCCAGGGTACCAAGAGACCCAGTACTTC
TRBV30	NA	TRBJ1-1	NA	CAWTHGGTEAFF	TGTGCCTGGACGCACGGGGGAACTGAAGCTTTCTTT
TRBV12-3/TRBV12-4	TRBD1	TRBJ2-1	NA	CASSLTGDTEQFF	TGTGCCAGCAGTTTGACAGGGGACACTGAGCAGTTCTTC
TRBV7-7	TRBD1	TRBJ2-7	NA	CASSPNRGQYPYEQYF	TGTGCTAGCAGTCCTAACAGGGGGCAATACCCCTACGAGCAGTACTTC
TRBV5-1	NA	TRBJ2-1	NA	CASSLVPLPSYNEQFF	TGCGCCAGCAGCTTGGTACCACTCCCGTCCTACAATGAGCAGTTCTTC
TRBV7-2	TRBD1	TRBJ2-7	NA	CASSLVGDSAYEQYF	TGTGCCAGCAGCTTAGTCGGGGACAGTGCCTACGAGCAGTACTTC
TRBV6-2/TRBV6-3	TRBD2	TRBJ2-7	once	CASSHSGTSGGGYEQYF	TGTGCCAGCAGCCACTCCGGGACTAGCGGAGGGGGCTACGAGCAGTACTTC
TRBV4-1	TRBD1	TRBJ1-3	NA	CASSQVPGQVNNSGNTIYF	TGCGCCAGCAGCCAAGTGCCGGGACAGGTTAACAACTCTGGAAACACCATATATTTT
TRBV7-2	TRBD2	TRBJ2-1	NA	CASSFITTSGTYNEQFF	TGTGCCAGCAGCTTCATTACTACTAGCGGGACATACAATGAGCAGTTCTTC
TRBV5-3	NA	TRBJ2-5	NA	CAALERSEETQYF	TGTGCTGCGTTAGAGCGGAGTGAGGAGACCCAGTACTTC
TRBV5-6	NA	TRBJ2-3	NA	CASSPDSWTDTQYF	TGTGCCAGCAGCCCGGACAGTTGGACAGATACGCAGTATTTT
TRBV6-5	TRBD1	TRBJ1-3	once	CASSSGQGANTIYF	TGTGCCAGCAGTTCGGGACAGGGGGCGAACACCATATATTTT
TRBV28	NA	TRBJ1-3	NA	CASTHEIPGNTIYF	TGTGCCAGCACACACGAAATCCCTGGAAACACCATATATTTT
TRBV7-3	NA	TRBJ2-5	NA	CASSLSRLETQYF	TGTGCCAGCAGCTTAAGTCGACTGGAGACCCAGTACTTC
TRBV9	NA	TRBJ2-7	NA	CASSVEEGPSYEQYF	TGTGCCAGCAGCGTAGAGGAGGGGCCCTCCTACGAGCAGTACTTC
TRBV19	NA	TRBJ1-3	few	CASSTSGQNPGNTIYF	TGTGCCAGTAGTACCTCTGGACAGAACCCTGGAAACACCATATATTTT
TRBV21-1	NA	TRBJ2-7	NA	CASSGREQYF	TGTGCCAGCTCCGGTCGCGAGCAGTACTTC
TRBV6-5	TRBD1	TRBJ1-6	NA	CASRRDRDNSPLHF	TGTGCCAGCAGAAGGGACAGGGACAATTCACCCCTCCACTTT
TRBV6-5	NA	TRBJ1-1	NA	CASSYRGGTEAFF	TGTGCCAGCAGTTACAGGGGCGGAACTGAAGCTTTCTTT
TRBV19	NA	TRBJ1-5	once	CASSIDRSNQPQHF	TGTGCCAGTAGTATAGATCGCAGTAATCAGCCCCAGCATTTT
TRBV7-3	TRBD2	TRBJ2-1	NA	CASSRTSGLSYNEQFF	TGTGCCAGCAGCCGTACTAGCGGCTTATCCTACAATGAGCAGTTCTTC
TRBV13	TRBD2	TRBJ2-7	NA	CASSLKGSGRHEQYF	TGTGCCAGCAGCTTAAAGGGTAGCGGGAGACACGAGCAGTACTTC
TRBV4-1	NA	TRBJ2-5	NA	CASSLSPTEQETQYF	TGCGCCAGCAGCCTTTCCCCGACAGAACAAGAGACCCAGTACTTC
TRBV30	NA	TRBJ2-1	NA	CAWSSWERSNEQFF	TGTGCCTGGAGTTCGTGGGAGCGGTCCAATGAGCAGTTCTTC
TRBV9	TRBD1	TRBJ2-1	NA	CASSVMGQGANEQFF	TGTGCCAGCAGCGTCATGGGACAGGGGGCCAATGAGCAGTTCTTC
TRBV5-6	NA	TRBJ1-5	NA	CASSLSGIGNQPQHF	TGTGCCAGCAGCTTATCGGGGATAGGAAATCAGCCCCAGCATTTT
TRBV28	NA	TRBJ2-7	NA	CASSSLNEQYF	TGTGCCAGCAGTTCACTTAATGAGCAGTACTTC
TRBV20-1	TRBD2	TRBJ2-1	NA	CSASLIAGGGEQFF	TGCAGTGCTAGTCTAATAGCGGGAGGAGGAGAGCAGTTCTTC
TRBV2	NA	TRBJ1-4	NA	CASSGGTNEKLFF	TGTGCCAGCAGTGGCGGGACTAATGAAAAACTGTTTTTT
TRBV7-6	TRBD1	TRBJ2-3	NA	CASSLTGTGVTDTQYF	TGTGCCAGCAGCTTAACCGGGACAGGGGTCACAGATACGCAGTATTTT
TRBV6-5	NA	TRBJ1-2	NA	CASRDPTRNYGYTF	TGTGCCAGCAGAGATCCGACACGTAACTATGGCTACACCTTC
TRBV6-5	NA	TRBJ2-3	NA	CASSSGYSGSDTQYF	TGTGCCAGCAGTTCCGGATACAGTGGCTCAGATACGCAGTATTTT
TRBV5-4	TRBD1	TRBJ2-1	NA	CASSLGQGAYNEQFF	TGTGCCAGCAGCTTGGGACAGGGGGCCTACAATGAGCAGTTCTTC
TRBV4-1	TRBD1	TRBJ2-7	NA	CASSQGDSSYEQYF	TGCGCCAGCAGCCAGGGGGACAGCTCCTACGAGCAGTACTTC
TRBV7-9	TRBD1	TRBJ2-7	NA	CASSFRDRGFYEQYF	TGTGCCAGCAGCTTCCGGGACAGGGGCTTCTACGAGCAGTACTTC
TRBV4-1	TRBD2	TRBJ2-7	NA	CASSQEPRTSGRYEQYF	TGCGCCAGCAGCCAAGAGCCCCGGACTAGCGGGAGATACGAGCAGTACTTC
TRBV19	TRBD2	TRBJ2-5	once	CASSIRPRLAGGQETQYF	TGTGCCAGTAGTATTAGACCACGACTAGCGGGAGGACAAGAGACCCAGTACTTC
TRBV5-1	TRBD1	TRBJ1-3	NA	CASSLTGDSGNTIYF	TGCGCCAGCAGCTTGACAGGGGACTCTGGAAACACCATATATTTT
TRBV7-9	NA	TRBJ2-7	NA	CASSFLLGGSYEQYF	TGTGCCAGCAGCTTTTTGCTCGGGGGTTCCTACGAGCAGTACTTC
TRBV5-1	TRBD1	TRBJ1-1	few	CASSFRQGTEAFF	TGCGCCAGCAGCTTTCGACAGGGAACTGAAGCTTTCTTT
TRBV7-2	NA	TRBJ2-5	NA	CASSLEGVGQGETQYF	TGTGCCAGCAGCTTAGAGGGGGTAGGGCAGGGAGAGACCCAGTACTTC
TRBV7-8	TRBD2	TRBJ2-5	NA	CASSLGASGSGETQYF	TGTGCCAGCAGCTTAGGGGCTAGCGGGAGTGGAGAGACCCAGTACTTC